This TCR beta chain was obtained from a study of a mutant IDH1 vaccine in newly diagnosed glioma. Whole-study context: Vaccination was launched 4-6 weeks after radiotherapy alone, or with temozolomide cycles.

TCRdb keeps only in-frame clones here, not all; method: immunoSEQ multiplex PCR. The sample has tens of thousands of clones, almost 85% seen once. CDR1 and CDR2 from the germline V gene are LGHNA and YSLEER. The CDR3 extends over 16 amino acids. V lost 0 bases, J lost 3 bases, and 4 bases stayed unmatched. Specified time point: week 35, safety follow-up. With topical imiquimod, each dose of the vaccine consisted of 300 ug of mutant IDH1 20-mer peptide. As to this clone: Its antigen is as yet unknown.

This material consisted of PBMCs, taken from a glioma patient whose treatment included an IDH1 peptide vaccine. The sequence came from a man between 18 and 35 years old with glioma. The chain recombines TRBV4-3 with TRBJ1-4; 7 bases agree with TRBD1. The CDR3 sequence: CASSQDRDSANEKLFF. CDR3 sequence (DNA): TGCGCCAGCAGCCAAGATCGGGACAGTGCTAATGAAAAACTGTTTTTT.